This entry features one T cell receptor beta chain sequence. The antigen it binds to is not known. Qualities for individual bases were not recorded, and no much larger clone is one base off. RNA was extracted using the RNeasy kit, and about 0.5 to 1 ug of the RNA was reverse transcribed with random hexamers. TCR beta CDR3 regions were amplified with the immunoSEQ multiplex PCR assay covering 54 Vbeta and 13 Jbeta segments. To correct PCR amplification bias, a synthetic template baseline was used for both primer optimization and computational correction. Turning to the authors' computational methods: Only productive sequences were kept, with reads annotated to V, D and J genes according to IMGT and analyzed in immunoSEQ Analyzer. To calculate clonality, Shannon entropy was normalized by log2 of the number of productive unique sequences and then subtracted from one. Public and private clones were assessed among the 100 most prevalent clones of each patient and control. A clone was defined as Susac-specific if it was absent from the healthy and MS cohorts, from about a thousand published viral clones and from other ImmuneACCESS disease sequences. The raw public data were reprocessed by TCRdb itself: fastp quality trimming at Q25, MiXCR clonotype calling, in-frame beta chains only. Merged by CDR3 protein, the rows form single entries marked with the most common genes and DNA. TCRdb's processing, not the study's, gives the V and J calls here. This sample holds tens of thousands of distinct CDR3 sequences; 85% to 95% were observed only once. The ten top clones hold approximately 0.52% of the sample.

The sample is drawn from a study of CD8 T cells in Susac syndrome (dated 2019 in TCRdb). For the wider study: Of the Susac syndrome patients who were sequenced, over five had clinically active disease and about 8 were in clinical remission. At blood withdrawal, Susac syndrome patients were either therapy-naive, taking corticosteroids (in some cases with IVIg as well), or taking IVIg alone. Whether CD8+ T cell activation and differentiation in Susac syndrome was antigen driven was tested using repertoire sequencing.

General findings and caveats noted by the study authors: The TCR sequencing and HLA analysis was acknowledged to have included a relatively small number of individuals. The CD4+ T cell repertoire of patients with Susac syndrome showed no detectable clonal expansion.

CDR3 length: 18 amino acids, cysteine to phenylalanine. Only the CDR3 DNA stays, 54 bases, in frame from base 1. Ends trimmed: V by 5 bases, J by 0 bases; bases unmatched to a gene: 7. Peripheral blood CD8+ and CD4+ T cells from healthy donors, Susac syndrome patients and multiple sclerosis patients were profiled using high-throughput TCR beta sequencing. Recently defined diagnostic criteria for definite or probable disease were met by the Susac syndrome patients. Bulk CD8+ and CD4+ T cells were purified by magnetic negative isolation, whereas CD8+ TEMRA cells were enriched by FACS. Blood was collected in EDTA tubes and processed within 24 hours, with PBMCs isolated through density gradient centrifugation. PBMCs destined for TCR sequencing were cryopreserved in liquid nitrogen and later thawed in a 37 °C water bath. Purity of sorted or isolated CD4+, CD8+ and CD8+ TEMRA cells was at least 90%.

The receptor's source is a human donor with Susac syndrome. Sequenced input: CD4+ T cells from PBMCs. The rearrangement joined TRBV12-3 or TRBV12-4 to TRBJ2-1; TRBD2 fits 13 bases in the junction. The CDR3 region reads CASSPGTSGTNSYNEQFF. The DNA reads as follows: TGTGCCAGCAGTCCAGGGACTAGCGGGACCAACTCCTACAATGAGCAGTTCTTC.